Detailed here is one T cell receptor (beta chain). V was shortened by 6 bases and J by 3 bases, with 12 bases between the two germline ends. Per the germline V gene, CDR1 is MNHNY and CDR2 is SVGAGI (reference sequence). The CDR3 spans 15 residues. The record originates from a study of blood T cell repertoires in COVID-19. In the study overall: Sites across the United States, Italy and Spain contributed samples from acute and convalescent COVID-19. In each case, the material was cDNA or gDNA derived from T cells, B-cell-depleted T cells, or PBMCs.

In the authors' methods: Estimation of nucleated cell counts was performed using reference gene primer amplification. TCRdb keeps only in-frame clones here, not all; method: immunoSEQ multiplex PCR. V and J calls and clone size are given by that table; D and trimming were obtained from the DNA. The repertoire holds a few hundred thousand clones, with about nine tenths as singletons. This TCR was recovered from a woman in her thirties or forties who had recovered from COVID-19. The source material was peripheral blood. The chain employs TRBV6-6 and TRBJ1-6; TRBD1 is a possible D gene (5 bases). The CDR3 here is CASSPGGVYNSPLHF. DNA of the CDR3: TGTGCCAGCAGCCCCGGGGGGGTCTATAATTCACCCCTCCACTTT.